This T cell receptor (beta chain) was captured by sequencing in a study of beta chain features in type 1 diabetes. Study-wide points: Shorter TCRB CDR3s, moderately but significantly so, marked every one of the four CD4+ subsets in Type 1 diabetes patients.

The whole isolated RNA underwent reverse transcription, so sequencing captured expressed TCRB transcripts. Repertoires were generated with immunoSEQ multiplex PCR, while TCRdb's copy carries only in-frame clones and drops some. The sample consists of about 290,000 clones, about 8.5% of them appearing once. In regard to this clone: Its antigen is currently unknown. Mismatch with germline at one junction end may stem from a read error.

The germline gives CDR1 LGHNA, CDR2 YNFKEQ. CDR3 length: 12 residues. Sorting that relied on CD45RO/CCR7/CD25/CD127/CD95/CD27 yielded CD4+ naive, central memory, regulatory and stem cell-like memory cells. The sequence derives from a woman aged 18-35 years in good health. The material sequenced was central memory CD4+ T cells from blood. V gene TRBV4-2 combines with J gene TRBJ1-1; no clear D gene. The CDR3 nucleotides read TGTGCCAGCAGCCAAGATGCAGTCCCTATGTCCTTT. As protein: CASSQDAVPMSF.